The 25 T cell receptor beta chains below all came from one sample that was sequenced in a study of human T cells and chemical hapten exposure. This sample's time point: patch test 2, 6 weeks after DPC sensitization. Treatment indicated: therapeutic diphenylcyclopropenone sensitization with weekly scalp DPC. One entry per CDR3 protein, called by TCRdb with MiXCR from the RACE reads. The table records just over 350,000 distinct CDR3 sequences, about 6% of them present only once. The specimen comprised whole blood, sampled in connection with sensitization to the hapten diphenylcyclopropenone (DPC). These receptors all stem from a woman aged 18-29 years with alopecia areata. Some clones in this sample may be carry-over from other donors' samples.

This clonotype occurred a few times. The rearrangement uses TRBV28 and TRBJ2-5, with 8 bases fitting TRBD2. The germline CDR1 and CDR2 sequences are MDHEN and SYDVKM. The CDR3 spans 16 residues. The junction had 6 bases not matched to a gene; V was cut back by 1 base and J by 2 bases. The CDR3 sequence is CASSLLLSGVQETQYF. The CDR3 DNA reads as TGTGCCAGCAGTTTATTGCTTAGCGGGGTACAAGAGACCCAGTACTTC.

The chain employs TRBV28 and TRBJ2-1; TRBD2 matches 8 bases. CDR1 is MDHEN, CDR2 SYDVKM, per germline. CDR3 length: 15 amino acids. J was trimmed by 1 base and V by 3 bases; bases with no gene match: 2. CDR3 sequence: CASSFSGDSYNEQFF. CDR3 nucleotide sequence: TGTGCCAGCAGTTTTAGCGGGGATTCCTACAATGAGCAGTTCTTC.

Many counts were recorded for this clonotype. Lacking the conserved final phenylalanine or tryptophan, this CDR3 likely reflects a read error. V and J are TRBV9 and TRBJ1-5; 9 bases line up with TRBD1. The junction had 8 bases not matched to a gene; V was cut back by 4 bases and J by 6 bases. Germline V CDR1 and CDR2: SGDLS, YYNGEE. The CDR3 loop spans 15 amino acids. In DNA, the CDR3 is TGTGCCAGCAGCCCCGGACAGGGGTTGGGTCAGCCCCAGCATATT. As protein: CASSPGQGLGQPQHI.

In this sample, this clonotype turned up many times. This rearrangement joins TRBV12-3 or TRBV12-4 to TRBJ1-5; D is unresolved. This CDR3 has 15 residues. Trimming stripped 3 bases from V and 1 base from J, with 10 bases between. The CDR3 is CASSFGSLSNQPQHF. The CDR3 nucleotides read TGTGCCAGCAGTTTTGGTAGTTTGAGCAATCAGCCCCAGCATTTT.

This clonotype came up many times. The V call is TRBV7-2, the J call TRBJ2-7, with 13 nucleotides matching TRBD2. J lost 7 bases, V lost 5 bases, and 2 bases had no gene match. There are 13 residues in the CDR3. Germline CDR1 and CDR2: SGHTA and FQGNSA. CDR3 nucleotides: TGTGCCAGCAGCGCGACTAGCGGGGGGGAGCAGTACTTC. This gives the protein CASSATSGGEQYF.

V usage is TRBV4-2 and J usage is TRBJ2-1; 11 nucleotides align to TRBD1. J lost 4 bases, V lost 2 bases, and 4 bases had no gene match. Germline V gene data show CDR1 as LGHNA and CDR2 as YNFKEQ. The CDR3 contains 16 residues. The chain's CDR3 is CASSQSDRGLYNEQFF. The DNA of the CDR3 is TGTGCCAGCAGCCAATCGGACAGGGGGCTTTACAATGAGCAGTTCTTC.

The table lists this clonotype with many counts. The rearrangement links TRBV28 to TRBJ1-2; 10 bases match TRBD1. The CDR3 has 16 amino acids. J lost 4 bases, V lost 2 bases, and 7 bases had no gene match. Germline loops: CDR1 MDHEN, CDR2 SYDVKM. CDR3 protein: CASSLEGTGASYGYTF. CDR3 sequence (DNA): TGTGCCAGCAGTTTAGAGGGGACAGGGGCGAGCTATGGCTACACCTTC.

This clonotype was recorded at least ten times. In DNA, the CDR3 is TGTGCCAGCAGCAGAAGTACGAATGAAAAACTGTTTTTT. Its translation is CASSRSTNEKLFF. This chain links TRBV7-2 with TRBJ1-4; D not resolved. The CDR3 runs 13 residues. Germline-derived CDR1 and CDR2 are SGHTA and FQGNSA. V was trimmed by 5 bases and J by 5 bases, leaving 9 bases between them. Full variable domain (outside the CDR3, taken from reference TRBV7-2 and TRBJ1-4): GAGVSQSPSNKVTEKGKDVELRCDPISGHTALYWYRQSLGQGLEFLIYFQGNSAPDKSGLPSDRFSAERTGGSVSTLTIQRTQQEDSAVYLCASSRSTNEKLFFGSGTQLSVL.

This clonotype was found many times. The chain carries TRBV14 and TRBJ2-2; D unresolved. The germline V and J ends were trimmed by 4 bases and 4 bases, with 7 bases remaining between them. The CDR3 contains 13 residues. CDR1 SGHDN and CDR2 FVKESK come from the germline V gene. The CDR3 DNA reads TGTGCCAGCAGCCTTTCCCTCACCGGGGAGCTGTTTTTT. This gives the protein CASSLSLTGELFF.

A few counts support this clonotype. The V and J genes are TRBV10-3 and TRBJ2-7, with D possibly TRBD1 on 5 matching bases. The ends were cut back, 6 bases at V and 0 bases at J, with 9 bases in the middle. Germline V gives CDR1 ENHRY, CDR2 SYGVKD. The CDR3 totals 13 residues. The CDR3 DNA sequence: TGTGCCATCAGACAGGCAAACTCCTACGAGCAGTACTTC. Amino acids: CAIRQANSYEQYF.

This clonotype came up many times. The rearrangement uses TRBV9 and TRBJ2-5; D gene unclear. Germline V CDR1 and CDR2: SGDLS, YYNGEE. The CDR3 consists of 16 residues. V gave up 0 bases and J gave up 1 base, with 13 bases separating them. The CDR3, as DNA: TGTGCCAGCAGCGTAGGGTGGCGGATGACCCAAGAGACCCAGTACTTC. It codes for CASSVGWRMTQETQYF.

This clonotype was picked up many times. J is TRBJ1-5 and V is TRBV12-5; the match to TRBD1 covers 8 bases. This CDR3 has 15 residues. V was clipped by 3 bases and J by 6 bases; unmatched bases: 7. Germline CDR1 and CDR2: LGHNT and FRNRAP. This CDR3 reads CASGFLGQVIQPQHF. CDR3 nucleotides: TGTGCTAGTGGTTTTTTGGGACAGGTGATTCAGCCCCAGCATTTT.

This clonotype came up a few times. The chain combines TRBV6-6 with TRBJ1-4; 9 nucleotides line up with TRBD1. Unmatched junction bases numbered 1, after V lost 8 bases and J lost 0 bases. There are 14 residues in the CDR3. Germline lookup yields CDR1 MNHNY and CDR2 SVGAGI (reference sequence). The CDR3 spells CASRQGATNEKLFF. CDR3 nucleotide sequence: TGTGCCAGCCGACAGGGGGCAACTAATGAAAAACTGTTTTTT.

This clonotype was picked up many times. The chain joins TRBV29-1 to TRBJ2-6; no definite D call. Per the germline V gene, CDR1 is SQVTM and CDR2 is ANQGSEA. Trimming removed 6 bases at V and 0 bases at J, with 15 bases between. The CDR3 spans 16 residues. The CDR3 loop is CSVPGFEASGANVLTF. CDR3 bases: TGCAGCGTCCCGGGCTTCGAGGCCTCTGGGGCCAACGTCCTGACTTTC.

This clonotype was seen at least ten times. The chain couples TRBV12-3 or TRBV12-4 to TRBJ1-4, with D maybe TRBD1 (6 bases). With 6 bases removed from V and 8 bases from J, the gap between germline ends came to 16 bases. The CDR3 consists of 14 residues. The CDR3 is CASRAETGAEKLFF. CDR3 bases: TGTGCCAGCAGGGCCGAGACAGGTGCCGAAAAACTGTTTTTT.

This clonotype was detected many times. For the CDR3, the DNA is TGTGCCAGCAGCGTAGGAGGCAGCATGAACACTGAAGCTTTCTTT. Its translation: CASSVGGSMNTEAFF. This sequence joins TRBV9 and TRBJ1-1; unclear D gene. Germline V gives CDR1 SGDLS, CDR2 YYNGEE. Trimming cost V 0 bases and J 0 bases, with 9 bases left between them. This CDR3 is built from 15 residues.

The chain couples TRBV28 to TRBJ2-7, with TRBD1 matching over 12 bases. Germline V gives CDR1 MDHEN, CDR2 SYDVKM. After removal of 2 bases from V and 8 bases from J, the junction contained 4 bases not matched to a gene. CDR3 length: 14 residues. The CDR3 sequence is CASSLGTGGAQQYF. CDR3 DNA: TGTGCCAGCAGTTTAGGGACAGGGGGCGCCCAGCAGTACTTC. Supplemented by reference TRBV28 and TRBJ2-7, the full variable domain reads DVKVTQSSRYLVKRTGEKVFLECVQDMDHENMFWYRQDPGLGLRLIYFSYDVKMKEKGDIPEGYSVSREKKERFSLILESASTNQTSMYLCASSLGTGGAQQYFGPGTRLTVT.

The chain combines TRBV12-3 or TRBV12-4 with TRBJ2-1; 8 positions agree with TRBD2. The V gene end was trimmed by 2 bases and the J gene end by 6 bases; junction bases not matched to a gene: 6. The CDR3 extends over 15 amino acids. DNA for the CDR3: TGTGCCAGCAGTTTACGAGGGACTAGTGTCAATGAGCAGTTCTTC. Its translation: CASSLRGTSVNEQFF.

This clonotype was counted many times. The V call is TRBV7-2, the J call TRBJ1-4; D is undetermined. This CDR3 has 15 residues. V was pared by 1 base and J by 4 bases, with 10 bases between. Germline assignment: CDR1 SGHTA and CDR2 FQGNSA. CDR3 loop: CASSLVADINEKLFF. CDR3 DNA sequence: TGTGCCAGCAGCTTAGTGGCAGATATTAATGAAAAACTGTTTTTT.

This clonotype was seen repeatedly, ten times or more. The CDR3 coding sequence is TGTGCCAGCAGCACAGGTTCCGGGGAGCTGTTTTTT. Encoded protein: CASSTGSGELFF. The J gene is TRBJ2-2, the V gene TRBV2; a possible D gene is TRBD1 (5 bases). The germline V gene encodes CDR1 SNHLY and CDR2 FYNNEI. This CDR3 is built from 12 residues. V was cut by 6 bases and J by 6 bases, with 8 bases left in between.

CDR3 sequence (DNA): TGTGCCATCTCCCCGTGGGATAACACAGATACGCAGTATTTT. This encodes CAISPWDNTDTQYF. This chain uses TRBV10-3 with TRBJ2-3; D is unresolved. CDR1 ENHRY and CDR2 SYGVKD come from the germline V gene. Between the trimmed V and J ends, which lost 8 bases and 2 bases, there was a span of 14 bases. The CDR3 contains 14 residues.

There are a few counts of this clonotype. The chain couples TRBV19 to TRBJ1-1; D is perhaps TRBD1 (6 bases). Germline-derived CDR1 and CDR2 are LNHDA and SQIVND (reference sequence). The CDR3 consists of 15 residues. The ends were cut back, 5 bases at V and 1 base at J, with 14 bases in the middle. The CDR3 spells CASSSRQARNTEAFF. CDR3 in DNA: TGTGCCAGTAGTTCCAGACAGGCAAGGAACACTGAAGCTTTCTTT.

This clonotype came up many times. The rearrangement links TRBV7-9 to TRBJ1-6, with D possibly TRBD1 on 5 matching bases. Per germline, CDR1 SEHNR and CDR2 FQNEAQ (reference sequence). This CDR3 has 16 residues. Between the trimmed V and J ends, which lost 4 bases and 7 bases, there was a span of 17 bases. CDR3 sequence reads: CASSSPGDGTNSPLHF. CDR3 coding DNA: TGTGCCAGCAGCTCGCCCGGGGACGGCACCAATTCACCCCTCCACTTT.

In its sample, this clonotype was seen a few times. J is TRBJ1-5 and V is TRBV19; D unclear. Germline CDR1 is LNHDA and CDR2 is SQIVND (reference sequence). The CDR3 has 12 amino acids. Trimming left V 1 base short and J 4 bases short, with 2 bases between. As DNA, the CDR3 is TGTGCCAGTAGTATAGGTAATCAGCCCCAGCATTTT. Its translation is CASSIGNQPQHF. Filled out from reference TRBV19 and TRBJ1-5, the complete variable domain reads DGGITQSPKYLFRKEGQNVTLSCEQNLNHDAMYWYRQDPGQGLRLIYYSQIVNDFQKGDIAEGYSVSREKKESFPLTVTSAQKNPTAFYLCASSIGNQPQHFGDGTRLSIL.

This clonotype was seen repeatedly, ten times or more. This sequence joins TRBV25-1 and TRBJ1-4; tentative D call: TRBD1 (6 bases). The V and J ends lost 6 bases and 8 bases respectively, with 16 bases between them. In germline, CDR1 is MGHDK, CDR2 SYGVNS. The CDR3 is 14 residues long. The CDR3 protein is CASSQSRGAEKLFF. The CDR3, as DNA: TGTGCCAGCAGCCAAAGCAGGGGCGCGGAAAAACTGTTTTTT. Full variable domain (outside the CDR3, taken from reference TRBV25-1 and TRBJ1-4): EADIYQTPRYLVIGTGKKITLECSQTMGHDKMYWYQQDPGMELHLIHYSYGVNSTEKGDLSSESTVSRIRTEHFPLTLESARPSHTSQYLCASSQSRGAEKLFFGSGTQLSVL.